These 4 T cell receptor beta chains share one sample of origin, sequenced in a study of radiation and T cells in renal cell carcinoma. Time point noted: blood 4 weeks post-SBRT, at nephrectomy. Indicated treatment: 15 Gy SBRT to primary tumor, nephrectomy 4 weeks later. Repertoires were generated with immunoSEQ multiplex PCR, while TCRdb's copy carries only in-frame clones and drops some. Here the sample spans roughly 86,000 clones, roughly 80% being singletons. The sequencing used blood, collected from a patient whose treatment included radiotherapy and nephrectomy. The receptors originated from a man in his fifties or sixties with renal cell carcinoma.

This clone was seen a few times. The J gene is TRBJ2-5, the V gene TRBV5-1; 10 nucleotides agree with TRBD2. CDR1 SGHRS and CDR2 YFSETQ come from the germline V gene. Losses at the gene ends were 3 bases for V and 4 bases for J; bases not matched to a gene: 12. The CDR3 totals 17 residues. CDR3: CASSSNYGTSVGETQYF. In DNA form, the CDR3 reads TGCGCCAGCAGCTCTAACTACGGGACTAGCGTGGGAGAGACCCAGTACTTC.

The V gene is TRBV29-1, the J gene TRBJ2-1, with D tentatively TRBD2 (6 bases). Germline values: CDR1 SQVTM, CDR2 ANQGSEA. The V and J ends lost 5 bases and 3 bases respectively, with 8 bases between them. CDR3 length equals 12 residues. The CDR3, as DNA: TGCAGCGTTCGCGGGAACTACAATGAGCAGTTCTTC. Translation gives CSVRGNYNEQFF.

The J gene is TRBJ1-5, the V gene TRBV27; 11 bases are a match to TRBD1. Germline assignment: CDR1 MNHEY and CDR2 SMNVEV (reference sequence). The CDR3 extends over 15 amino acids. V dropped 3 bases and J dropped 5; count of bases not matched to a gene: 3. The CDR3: CASSLGTGGHQPQHF. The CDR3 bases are TGTGCCAGCAGTTTGGGGACAGGGGGACATCAGCCCCAGCATTTT.

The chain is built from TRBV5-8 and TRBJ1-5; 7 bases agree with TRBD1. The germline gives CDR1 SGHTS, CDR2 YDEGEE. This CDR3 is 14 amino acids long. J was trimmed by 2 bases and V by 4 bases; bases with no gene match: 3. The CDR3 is CASSGGGGNQPQHF. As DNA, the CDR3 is TGTGCCAGCAGCGGAGGGGGCGGCAATCAGCCCCAGCATTTT.